This T cell receptor (beta chain) originates from a study of cytotoxic CD8 clonotypes in ibrutinib-treated CLL. The length of the CDR3 is 16 residues. V gave up 4 bases and J gave up 2 bases; unmatched junction bases: 9. CDR1 and CDR2 (germline): MNHEY, SVGAGI. Profiled with immunoSEQ multiplex PCR; TCRdb holds only in-frame clones, not every one. The sample includes roughly 200,000 clones, over 60% of them seen just once. This receptor was taken from a human donor with chronic lymphocytic leukemia. The sequencing here drew on PBMCs, taken after 24 months of ibrutinib treatment. The chain joins TRBV6-5 to TRBJ2-3; the match to TRBD2 covers 7 bases. CDR3 in DNA: TGTGCCAGCAGTTTATCTAGCGGACTATACACAGATACGCAGTATTTT. Residues: CASSLSSGLYTDTQYF.